This T cell receptor (beta chain) appears in the sequencing data of a study of blood T cell repertoires in COVID-19 (dated by TCRdb to 2018 to 2020). Broadly, across the study: Collaborator samples came from the United States, Italy and Spain and covered acute and convalescent phases of COVID-19. Nearly every sample came with metadata listing a de-identified subject ID, COVID-19 status, age in years and sex. Where HLA class I and class II types were available, the types were taken from metadata supplied by the sample provider, not from assay-based typing. The samples were drawn from the first 160 participants of the ongoing ImmuneRACE study and from 1,254 subjects provided by 6 global collaborators. A freely available public database, intended as a resource for researchers studying the immune response to SARS-CoV-2, is where the repertoires were released. The prospective study material was composed of cDNA or gDNA derived from T cells, B-cell-depleted T cells, or PBMCs. Subjects who had been exposed to COVID-19, were actively infected with it, or had recovered from it provided the deeply sampled blood TCRbeta repertoires that made up the dataset. Overall results and qualifications from the work: The amount of clinical and demographic metadata varied by source and participant and was provided uncurated.

In regard to this clone: Its antigen has not been determined. No base qualities exist here, and no much larger clone lies one base off it.

Each collaborating institution followed its own protocols to collect whole blood in K2EDTA tubes. For TCRbeta analysis, collaborator samples were shipped as frozen whole blood, as isolated PBMCs, or as DNA extracted from either sample type. The CDR3 runs 14 residues from the cysteine to the phenylalanine. The kept DNA is CDR3 alone, 42 bases in frame from the first base. Here V drops 4 bases and J drops 4 bases, and the junction holds 4 bases not matched to any gene. CDR1 SEHNR and CDR2 FQNEAQ are derived from the germline V gene (reference sequence). The immunoSEQ Assay, a bias-controlled multiplex PCR, was used to amplify TCRbeta CDR3 regions from genomic DNA. The original pipeline was this. The number of nucleated cells in each sample was estimated by amplification of reference gene primers within the assay. To quantify the absolute abundance of each unique TCRbeta CDR3 rearrangement, sequence reads were collapsed and filtered. For each sample, productive Simpson clonality was calculated by taking the square root of Simpson's diversity index across productive rearrangements. TCRdb took over this immuneACCESS table, retaining in-frame rearrangements with V and J assigned. Such tables are incomplete; in checked studies, under half of the missing clones stem from an unresolved V gene, and the remainder is unexplained. The V and J calls and clone size come from that table; D and trimming were worked out from the DNA. This sample gives roughly 43,000 clones in total; 70% to 90% of them show up just once. Of the sample, 15% to 19% is held by the ten largest clones.

This TCR was sampled from a human donor in a cohort sampled during active COVID-19. The donor label of this sample is uncertain. Sequencing used peripheral blood. The chain is made from TRBV7-9 and TRBJ2-5, with 9 middle bases fitting TRBD1. DNA sequence: TGTGCCAGCAGCTGGGGACAGGGAGGAGAGACCCAGTACTTC. Its protein product is CASSWGQGGETQYF.